A selection of T cell receptor beta chains follows, all from one sample in a study of HIV-infected children after antiretroviral therapy interruption. TCRdb re-derived calls from the 3' RACE reads in MiXCR, one entry per CDR3 protein. Of around 47,000 distinct CDR3 sequences listed, 4.3% are singletons. Sequencing was performed on CD45RA+ CD4+ T cells from PBMCs, pooled from several time points, taken from a donor given antiretroviral therapy, either interrupted or continuous. The receptors were gathered from a pool of human donors with HIV. CDR3s include the opening cysteine and the closing phenylalanine or tryptophan. The D gene is left open where the match is weak. A clone size is listed for some rows: how often the clone was seen (once, few, many), or a class if it is expanded.

CDR3aa	CDR3nt	v_gene	abundance	j_gene	d_gene
CSARQAGRTDTQYF	TGCAGTGCTAGGCAAGCGGGGCGCACAGATACGCAGTATTTT	TRBV20-1	many	TRBJ2-3	TRBD2
CASSQDLAGAYNEQFF	TGTGCCAGCAGCCAAGATCTAGCGGGGGCTTACAATGAGCAGTTCTTC	TRBV4-2	many	TRBJ2-1	TRBD2
CASSPSVGGRYNEQFF	TGTGCCAGCAGCCCCTCTGTAGGGGGCCGTTACAATGAGCAGTTCTTC	TRBV7-3	few	TRBJ2-1	TRBD1
CASSFTGELFF	TGTGCCAGCAGCTTTACCGGGGAGCTGTTTTTT	TRBV5-6	many	TRBJ2-2	NA
CASSPQGFRVPHEQYF	TGTGCCAGCAGTCCACAGGGATTCAGGGTGCCCCACGAGCAGTACTTC	TRBV12-3/TRBV12-4	many	TRBJ2-7	NA
CASSLGQGAGYGYTF	TGTGCCAGCAGTTTAGGACAGGGTGCCGGCTATGGCTACACCTTC	TRBV12-3/TRBV12-4	many	TRBJ1-2	TRBD1
CASSRGGPTTDTQYF	TGTGCCAGCAGCCGAGGGGGGCCAACCACAGATACGCAGTATTTT	TRBV7-4	many	TRBJ2-3	NA
CASSQGFSAEAFF	TGTGCCAGCAGTCAGGGGTTTTCGGCTGAAGCTTTCTTT	TRBV12-3/TRBV12-4	many	TRBJ1-1	NA
CSASTGGGNTEAFF	TGCAGTGCTAGCACAGGGGGGGGAAACACTGAAGCTTTCTTT	TRBV20-1	many	TRBJ1-1	TRBD1
CASSFWYRGNTEAFF	TGTGCCAGCAGCTTTTGGTACAGGGGGAACACTGAAGCTTTCTTT	TRBV7-2	many	TRBJ1-1	TRBD1
CASSAPGTSGADNEQFF	TGTGCCAGCAGCGCCCCTGGGACTAGCGGGGCCGACAATGAGCAGTTCTTC	TRBV5-8	NA	TRBJ2-1	TRBD2
CASVYQETQYF	TGTGCCAGCGTCTACCAAGAGACCCAGTACTTC	TRBV2	many	TRBJ2-5	NA
CSVEDPGELFF	TGCAGCGTTGAAGACCCCGGGGAGCTGTTTTTT	TRBV29-1	many	TRBJ2-2	NA
CASSPGQGVDEQYF	TGTGCCAGCTCACCGGGGCAGGGGGTGGACGAGCAGTACTTC	TRBV11-2	many	TRBJ2-7	TRBD1
CSVVRWGRGSSYEQYF	TGCAGCGTTGTAAGGTGGGGCAGGGGAAGCTCCTACGAGCAGTACTTC	TRBV29-1	many	TRBJ2-7	NA
CASTRGGFSDTQYF	TGTGCCAGCACGCGGGGGGGCTTTTCAGATACGCAGTATTTT	TRBV6-1	few	TRBJ2-3	TRBD2
CASSQEGAGGNQPQHF	TGCGCCAGCAGCCAAGAAGGTGCGGGGGGCAATCAGCCCCAGCATTTT	TRBV4-1	many	TRBJ1-5	NA
CSAPSGVRDQPQHF	TGCAGTGCCCCGTCAGGGGTAAGAGATCAGCCCCAGCATTTT	TRBV20-1	NA	TRBJ1-5	NA
CASSQSGAGAYEQYF	TGCGCCAGCAGCCAGTCGGGGGCAGGGGCCTACGAGCAGTACTTC	TRBV5-1	NA	TRBJ2-7	NA
CSVGRRGLNEQFF	TGCAGCGTTGGCCGACGGGGGCTGAATGAGCAGTTCTTC	TRBV29-1	few	TRBJ2-1	NA
CASSSAQGNFNEQYF	TGTGCCAGCAGCTCCGCGCAGGGCAATTTCAACGAGCAGTACTTC	TRBV28	many	TRBJ2-7	NA
CASSFQGAEGTEAFF	TGCGCCAGCAGCTTTCAGGGGGCAGAGGGCACTGAAGCTTTCTTT	TRBV5-1	many	TRBJ1-1	TRBD1
CASSVTAENQPQHF	TGTGCCAGCAGTGTTACGGCCGAGAATCAGCCCCAGCATTTT	TRBV2	many	TRBJ1-5	NA
CASSFRGAGNTIYF	TGTGCCAGCAGTTTCAGGGGTGCTGGAAACACCATATATTTT	TRBV6-5	many	TRBJ1-3	NA
CASSETGTSFYNSPLHF	TGCGCCAGCAGTGAGACTGGAACTAGCTTCTATAATTCACCCCTCCACTTT	TRBV10-2	many	TRBJ1-6	NA
CASSQDGGSGNQPQHF	TGTGCCAGCAGCCAAGACGGGGGGAGCGGCAATCAGCCCCAGCATTTT	TRBV3-1	many	TRBJ1-5	NA
CASSLPTWAGAIYF	TGTGCCAGTTCCCTTCCCACGTGGGCCGGCGCCATATATTTT	TRBV12-3/TRBV12-4	many	TRBJ1-3	NA
CASRDRSNTEAFF	TGTGCCAGCAGGGACCGTTCGAACACTGAAGCTTTCTTT	TRBV25-1	few	TRBJ1-1	NA
CASSQTSREQYF	TGTGCCAGCAGCCAAACATCTAGGGAGCAGTACTTC	TRBV7-9	many	TRBJ2-7	NA
CASSLRQGPDTQYF	TGTGCCAGCAGCTTACGACAGGGGCCAGATACGCAGTATTTT	TRBV7-2	many	TRBJ2-3	TRBD1
CSATLTGNQPQHF	TGCAGTGCTACCCTGACAGGGAATCAGCCCCAGCATTTT	TRBV20-1	many	TRBJ1-5	TRBD1
CSVESRYNEQFF	TGCAGCGTTGAGTCCAGGTACAATGAGCAGTTCTTC	TRBV29-1	many	TRBJ2-1	NA
CASTADTQYF	TGTGCCAGCACGGCAGATACGCAGTATTTT	TRBV6-4	many	TRBJ2-3	NA
CASSWTGAGETQYF	TGTGCCAGCAGTTGGACAGGGGCCGGGGAGACCCAGTACTTC	TRBV28	few	TRBJ2-5	TRBD1
CASSLTGRRDEQYF	TGTGCCAGCAGTCTGACAGGGAGGCGCGACGAGCAGTACTTC	TRBV2	many	TRBJ2-7	NA
CSARQGQNEKLFF	TGCAGTGCTAGACAGGGCCAAAATGAAAAACTGTTTTTT	TRBV20-1	many	TRBJ1-4	NA
CASSAKGQGTDTQYF	TGTGCCAGCAGCGCAAAAGGACAGGGCACAGATACGCAGTATTTT	TRBV9	many	TRBJ2-3	TRBD1
CSVGAPGLNEQYF	TGCAGCGTTGGGGCCCCTGGGTTGAACGAGCAGTACTTC	TRBV29-1	many	TRBJ2-7	NA
CASSYSDRGEGKLFF	TGTGCCAGCAGTTACTCGGACAGGGGAGAAGGAAAACTGTTTTTT	TRBV6-6	many	TRBJ1-4	TRBD1
CASSIGGGTEAFF	TGTGCCAGCAGCATTGGGGGGGGAACTGAAGCTTTCTTT	TRBV7-9	many	TRBJ1-1	NA
CASREQGGLAEAFF	TGCGCCAGCAGGGAACAGGGAGGCTTGGCTGAAGCTTTCTTT	TRBV10-2	many	TRBJ1-1	NA
CSGASSTNEKLFF	TGCAGTGGTGCTTCGTCAACTAATGAAAAACTGTTTTTT	TRBV20-1	many	TRBJ1-4	NA
CSARTGTAKNIQYF	TGCAGTGCTAGAACCGGGACCGCCAAAAACATTCAGTACTTC	TRBV20-1	many	TRBJ2-4	NA
CSVELRDSQETQYF	TGCAGCGTCGAACTAAGGGACAGCCAAGAGACCCAGTACTTC	TRBV29-1	many	TRBJ2-5	TRBD1
CASSPPRGGNTEAFF	TGTGCCAGCAGCCCCCCCCGGGGCGGGAACACTGAAGCTTTCTTT	TRBV3-1	many	TRBJ1-1	NA
CASRQISYNEQFF	TGTGCCAGCAGACAGATCTCCTACAATGAGCAGTTCTTC	TRBV12-3/TRBV12-4	many	TRBJ2-1	NA
CASSEGVNTEAFF	TGTGCCAGCAGTGAAGGGGTGAACACTGAAGCTTTCTTT	TRBV2	many	TRBJ1-1	NA
CASSPGTGENNEQFF	TGTGCCAGCAGCCCGGGGACAGGGGAAAACAATGAGCAGTTCTTC	TRBV9	medium-sized	TRBJ2-1	TRBD1
CASSSPGTGLYEQYF	TGTGCCAGCAGTTCTCCCGGGACAGGGCTGTACGAGCAGTACTTC	TRBV12-3/TRBV12-4	many	TRBJ2-7	TRBD1
CASSPPGGAKNIQYF	TGTGCCAGCAGTCCCCCAGGGGGGGCCAAAAACATTCAGTACTTC	TRBV6-2/TRBV6-3	many	TRBJ2-4	NA
CAISERGEQYF	TGTGCCATCAGTGAGAGAGGCGAGCAGTACTTC	TRBV10-3	many	TRBJ2-7	NA
CASSLQPAGGLLGPYF	TGTGCCAGCAGCTTACAACCAGCGGGGGGCTTACTCGGGCCGTACTTC	TRBV7-2	many	TRBJ2-7	TRBD2
CSMRGGYNTDTQYF	TGCAGTATGCGGGGGGGATATAACACAGATACGCAGTATTTT	TRBV20-1	NA	TRBJ2-3	TRBD2
CASSGGFGGGDEQFF	TGTGCCAGCAGTGGAGGTTTCGGGGGTGGAGATGAGCAGTTCTTC	TRBV2	many	TRBJ2-1	NA
CASSRLEGYEQYF	TGTGCCAGCAGCCGCCTTGAAGGGTACGAGCAGTACTTC	TRBV6-2/TRBV6-3	many	TRBJ2-7	NA
CAWSVRRGTYEQYF	TGTGCCTGGAGTGTAAGGAGGGGGACCTACGAGCAGTACTTC	TRBV30	many	TRBJ2-7	NA
CAWSKKGETQYF	TGTGCCTGGAGTAAAAAAGGGGAGACCCAGTACTTC	TRBV30	many	TRBJ2-5	NA